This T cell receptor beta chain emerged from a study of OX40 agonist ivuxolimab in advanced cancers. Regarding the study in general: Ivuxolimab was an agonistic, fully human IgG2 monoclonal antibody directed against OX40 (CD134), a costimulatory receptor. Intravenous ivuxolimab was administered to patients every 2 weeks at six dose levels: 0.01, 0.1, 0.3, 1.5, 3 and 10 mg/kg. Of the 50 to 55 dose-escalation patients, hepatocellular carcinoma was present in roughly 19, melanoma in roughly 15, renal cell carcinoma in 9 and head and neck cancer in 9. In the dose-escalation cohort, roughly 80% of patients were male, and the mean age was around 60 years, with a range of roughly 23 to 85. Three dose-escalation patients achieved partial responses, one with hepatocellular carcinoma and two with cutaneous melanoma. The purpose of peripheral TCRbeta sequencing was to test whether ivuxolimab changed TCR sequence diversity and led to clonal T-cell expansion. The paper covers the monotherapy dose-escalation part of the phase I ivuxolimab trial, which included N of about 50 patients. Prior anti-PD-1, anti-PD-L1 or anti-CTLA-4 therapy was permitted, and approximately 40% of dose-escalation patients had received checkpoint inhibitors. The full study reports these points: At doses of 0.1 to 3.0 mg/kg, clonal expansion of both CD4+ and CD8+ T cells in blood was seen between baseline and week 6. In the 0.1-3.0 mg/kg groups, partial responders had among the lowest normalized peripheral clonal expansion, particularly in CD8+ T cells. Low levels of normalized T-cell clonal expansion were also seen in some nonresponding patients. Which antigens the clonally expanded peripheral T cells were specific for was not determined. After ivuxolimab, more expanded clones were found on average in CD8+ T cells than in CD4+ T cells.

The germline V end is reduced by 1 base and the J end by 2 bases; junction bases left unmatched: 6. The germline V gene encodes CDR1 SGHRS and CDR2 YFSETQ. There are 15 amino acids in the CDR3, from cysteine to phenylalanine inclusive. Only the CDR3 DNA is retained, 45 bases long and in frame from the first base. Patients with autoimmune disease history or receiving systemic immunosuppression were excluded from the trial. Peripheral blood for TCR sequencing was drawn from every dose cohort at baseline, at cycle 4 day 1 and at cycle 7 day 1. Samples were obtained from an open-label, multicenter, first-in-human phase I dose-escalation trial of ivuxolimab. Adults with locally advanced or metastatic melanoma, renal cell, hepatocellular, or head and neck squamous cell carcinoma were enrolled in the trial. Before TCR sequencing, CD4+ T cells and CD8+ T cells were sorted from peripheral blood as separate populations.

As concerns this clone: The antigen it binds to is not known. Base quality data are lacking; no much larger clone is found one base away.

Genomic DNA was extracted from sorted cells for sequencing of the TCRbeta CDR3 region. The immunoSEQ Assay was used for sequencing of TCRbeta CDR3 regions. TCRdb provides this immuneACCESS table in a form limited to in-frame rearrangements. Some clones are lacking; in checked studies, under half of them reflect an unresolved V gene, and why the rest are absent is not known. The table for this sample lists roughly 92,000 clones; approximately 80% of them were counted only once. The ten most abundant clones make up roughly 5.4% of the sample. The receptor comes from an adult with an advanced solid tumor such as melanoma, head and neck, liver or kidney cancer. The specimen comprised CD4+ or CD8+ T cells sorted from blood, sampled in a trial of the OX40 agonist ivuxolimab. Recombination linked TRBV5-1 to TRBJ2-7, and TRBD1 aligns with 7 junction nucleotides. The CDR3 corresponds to CASSLNRGDTYEQYF. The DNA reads TGCGCCAGCAGCTTGAACAGGGGCGATACCTACGAGCAGTACTTC.